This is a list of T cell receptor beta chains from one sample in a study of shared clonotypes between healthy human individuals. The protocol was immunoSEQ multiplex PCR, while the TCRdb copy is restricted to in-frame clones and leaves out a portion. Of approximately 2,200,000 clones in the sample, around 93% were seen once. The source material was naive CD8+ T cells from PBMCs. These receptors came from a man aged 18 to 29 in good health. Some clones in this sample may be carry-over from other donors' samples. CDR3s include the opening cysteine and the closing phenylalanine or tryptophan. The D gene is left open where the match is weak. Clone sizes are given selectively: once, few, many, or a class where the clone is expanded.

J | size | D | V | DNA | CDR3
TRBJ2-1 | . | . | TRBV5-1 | TGCGCCAGCAGCTTGGTCGGGAGCTCCTACAATGAGCAGTTCTTC | CASSLVGSSYNEQFF
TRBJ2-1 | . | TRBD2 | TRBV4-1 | TGCGCCAGCAGCCAAGGGGGACTAGCGGGGGCCTACAATGAGCAGTTCTTC | CASSQGGLAGAYNEQFF
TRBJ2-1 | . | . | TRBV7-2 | TGTGCCAGCAGCTTCGGACTATCGACTCCCCTATACAATGAGCAGTTCTTC | CASSFGLSTPLYNEQFF
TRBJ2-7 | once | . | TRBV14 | TGTGCCAGCAGCCAAGAAGCACGGTCATACGAGCAGTACTTC | CASSQEARSYEQYF
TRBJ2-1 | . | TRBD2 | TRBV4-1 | TGCGCCAGCAGCCAGGTGGGACTATCACCCTCCAATGAGCAGTTCTTC | CASSQVGLSPSNEQFF
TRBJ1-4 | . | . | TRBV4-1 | TGCGCCAGCAGCCCGGACTTGGGGGGCGAAAAACTGTTTTTT | CASSPDLGGEKLFF
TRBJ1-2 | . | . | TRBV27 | TGTGCCACCGCGGGGGCCGATGGCTACACCTTC | CATAGADGYTF
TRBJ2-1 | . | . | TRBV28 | TGTGCCAGCAGTTTTCTCGTCAATGAGCAGTTCTTC | CASSFLVNEQFF
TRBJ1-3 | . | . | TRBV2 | TGTGCCACCCAGACCGCCAACTCCTTCTCTGGAAACACCATATATTTT | CATQTANSFSGNTIYF
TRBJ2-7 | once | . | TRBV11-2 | TGTGCCAGCAGCCCGGACGGTTCTACCTACGAGCAGTACTTC | CASSPDGSTYEQYF
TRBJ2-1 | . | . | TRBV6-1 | TGTGCCAGCAGTGGACCACGCGTCGGGAGAAAGAGCAATGAGCAGTTCTTC | CASSGPRVGRKSNEQFF
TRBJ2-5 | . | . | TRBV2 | TGTGCCAGCAGGTCCGAGGGTTGGAGGGACCAAGAGACCCAGTACTTC | CASRSEGWRDQETQYF
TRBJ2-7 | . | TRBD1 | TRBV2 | TGTGCCAGCAGCGGCAGGGACCGGGACAGGGTCTCCTACGAGCAGTACTTC | CASSGRDRDRVSYEQYF
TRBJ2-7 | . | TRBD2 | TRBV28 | TGTGCCAGCAGTCGGGTTAGGGAACTAGCGCCCGAGCAGTACTTC | CASSRVRELAPEQYF
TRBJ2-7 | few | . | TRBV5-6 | TGTGCCAGCAGCTTGGCTACCGCCTACGAGCAGTACTTC | CASSLATAYEQYF
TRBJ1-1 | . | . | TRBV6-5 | TGTGCCAGCAGTTCAGGGCTTAACACTGAAGCTTTCTTT | CASSSGLNTEAFF
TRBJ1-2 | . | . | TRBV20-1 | TGCAGTGCGAACCCCCCGCGGGGCTACACCTTC | CSANPPRGYTF
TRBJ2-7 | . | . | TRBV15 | TGTGCCACCAGCAGAGATCGGCGGGGGCAGTACGAGCAGTACTTC | CATSRDRRGQYEQYF
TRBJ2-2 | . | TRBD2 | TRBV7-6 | TGTGCCAGCAGCTTGGGTCCTAGCGGGAGTTTGAGCACCGGGGAGCTGTTTTTT | CASSLGPSGSLSTGELFF
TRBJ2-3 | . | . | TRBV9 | TGTGCCAGCAGCGCGGGGACTGGTTATAGCACAGATACGCAGTATTTT | CASSAGTGYSTDTQYF
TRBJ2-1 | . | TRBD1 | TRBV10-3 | TGTGCCATCAGCGGTCCTGACAGGGCGCCCTACAATGAGCAGTTCTTC | CAISGPDRAPYNEQFF
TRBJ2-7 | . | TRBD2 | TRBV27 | TGTGCCAGCAGTTGGGTAGCGGGAGGTTACGAGCAGTACTTC | CASSWVAGGYEQYF
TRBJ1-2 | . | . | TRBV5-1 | TGCGCCAGCAGCTTGGAACTTATTGGCAGGGACTATGGCTACACCTTC | CASSLELIGRDYGYTF
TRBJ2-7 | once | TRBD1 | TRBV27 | TGTGCCAGCAGTTTATTCCGAGGGGGCAGGTACGAGCAGTACTTC | CASSLFRGGRYEQYF
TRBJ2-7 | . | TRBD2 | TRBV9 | TGTGCCAGCAGCGAAAGCGGGAGGGCCTCCTACGAGCAGTACTTC | CASSESGRASYEQYF
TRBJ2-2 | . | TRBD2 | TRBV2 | TGTGCCAGCAGTCCGGGACTAGGGGCCGGGGAGCTGTTTTTT | CASSPGLGAGELFF
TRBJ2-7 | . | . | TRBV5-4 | TGTGCCAGCAGCTTGGGCCCGACGTACGAGCAGTACTTC | CASSLGPTYEQYF